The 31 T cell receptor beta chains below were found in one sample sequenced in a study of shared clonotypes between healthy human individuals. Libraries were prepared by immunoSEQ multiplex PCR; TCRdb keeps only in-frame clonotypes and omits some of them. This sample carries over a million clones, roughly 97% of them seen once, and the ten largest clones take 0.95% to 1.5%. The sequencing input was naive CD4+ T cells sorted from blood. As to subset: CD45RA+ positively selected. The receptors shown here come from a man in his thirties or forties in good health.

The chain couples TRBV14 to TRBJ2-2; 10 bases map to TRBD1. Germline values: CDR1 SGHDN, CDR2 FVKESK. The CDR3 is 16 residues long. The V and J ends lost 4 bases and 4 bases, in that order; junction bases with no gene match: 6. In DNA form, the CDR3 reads TGTGCCAGCAGCCCCCGGGACAGGGGTTTCACCGGGGAGCTGTTTTTT. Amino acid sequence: CASSPRDRGFTGELFF.

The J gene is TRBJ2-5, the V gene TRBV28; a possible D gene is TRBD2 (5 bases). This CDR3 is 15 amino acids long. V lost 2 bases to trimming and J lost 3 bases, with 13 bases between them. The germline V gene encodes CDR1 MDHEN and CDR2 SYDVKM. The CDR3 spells CASSLRPPGKETQYF. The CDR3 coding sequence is TGTGCCAGCAGTTTACGACCCCCGGGGAAAGAGACCCAGTACTTC.

The CDR3 nucleotides are TGCGCCAGCAGTGTAATCCCGGGCGGGGGAAATGAGCAGTTCTTC. It is translated as CASSVIPGGGNEQFF. This chain joins TRBV10-2 and TRBJ2-1; 7 nucleotides agree with TRBD2. The CDR3 totals 15 residues. The V and J ends lost 4 bases and 7 bases, in that order; junction bases with no gene match: 10. Germline V gives CDR1 WSHSY, CDR2 SAAADI.

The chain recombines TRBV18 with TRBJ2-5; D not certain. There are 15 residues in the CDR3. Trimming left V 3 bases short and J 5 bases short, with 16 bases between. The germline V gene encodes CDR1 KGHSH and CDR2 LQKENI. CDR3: CASSPERSQGETQYF. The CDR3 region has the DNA TGTGCCAGCTCACCCGAAAGGTCTCAAGGGGAGACCCAGTACTTC.

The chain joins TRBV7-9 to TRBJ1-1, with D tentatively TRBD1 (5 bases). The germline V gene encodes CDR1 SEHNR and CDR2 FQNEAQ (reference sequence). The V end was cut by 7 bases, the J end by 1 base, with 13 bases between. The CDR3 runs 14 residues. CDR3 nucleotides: TGTGCCAGCAACCCGGGTGGGGGGAACACTGAAGCTTTCTTT. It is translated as CASNPGGGNTEAFF.

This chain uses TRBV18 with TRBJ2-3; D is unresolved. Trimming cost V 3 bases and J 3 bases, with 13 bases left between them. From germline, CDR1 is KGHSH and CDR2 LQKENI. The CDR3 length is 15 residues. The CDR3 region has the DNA TGTGCCAGCTCACCGTCCAGTCCAAAAACAGATACGCAGTATTTT. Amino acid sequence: CASSPSSPKTDTQYF.

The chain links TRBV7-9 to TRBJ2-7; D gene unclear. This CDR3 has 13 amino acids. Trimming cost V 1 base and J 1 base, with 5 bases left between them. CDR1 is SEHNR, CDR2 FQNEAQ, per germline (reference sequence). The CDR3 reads CASSLDLSYEQYF. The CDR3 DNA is TGTGCCAGCAGCTTAGACCTATCCTACGAGCAGTACTTC.

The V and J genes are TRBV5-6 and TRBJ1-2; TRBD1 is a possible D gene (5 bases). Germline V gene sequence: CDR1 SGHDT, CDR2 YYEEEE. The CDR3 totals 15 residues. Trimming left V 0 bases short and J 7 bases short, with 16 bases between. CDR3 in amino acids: CASSLVDPGVGGYTF. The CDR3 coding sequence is TGTGCCAGCAGCTTGGTTGACCCGGGGGTCGGTGGCTACACCTTC.

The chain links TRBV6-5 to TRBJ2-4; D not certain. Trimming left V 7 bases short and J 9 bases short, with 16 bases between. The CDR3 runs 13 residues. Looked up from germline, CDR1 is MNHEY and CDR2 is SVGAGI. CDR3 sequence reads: CASTPTYSGIQYF. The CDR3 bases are TGTGCCAGCACGCCAACTTACAGTGGCATTCAGTACTTC.

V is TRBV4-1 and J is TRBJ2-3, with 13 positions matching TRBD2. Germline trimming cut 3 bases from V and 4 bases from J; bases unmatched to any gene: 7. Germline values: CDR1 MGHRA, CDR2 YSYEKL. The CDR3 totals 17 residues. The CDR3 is CASSQYRTSGSPDTQYF. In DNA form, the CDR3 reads TGCGCCAGCAGCCAGTATCGGACTAGCGGGAGCCCAGATACGCAGTATTTT.

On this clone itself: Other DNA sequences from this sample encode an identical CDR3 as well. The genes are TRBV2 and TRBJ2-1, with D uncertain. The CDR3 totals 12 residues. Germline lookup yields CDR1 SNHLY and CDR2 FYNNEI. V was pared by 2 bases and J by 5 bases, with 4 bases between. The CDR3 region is CASSERDNEQFF. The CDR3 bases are TGTGCCAGCAGTGAACGGGACAATGAGCAGTTCTTC.

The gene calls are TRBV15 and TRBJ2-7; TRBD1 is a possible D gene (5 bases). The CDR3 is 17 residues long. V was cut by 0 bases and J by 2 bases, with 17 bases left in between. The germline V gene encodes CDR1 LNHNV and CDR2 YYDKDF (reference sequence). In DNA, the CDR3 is TGTGCCACCAGCAGAGATAAGATGTCAGGGCAAACCTACGAGCAGTACTTC. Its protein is CATSRDKMSGQTYEQYF.

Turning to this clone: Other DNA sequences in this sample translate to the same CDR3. DNA of the CDR3: TGCGCCAGCAGCTTGGGTACTAGCGGGAGAGGGGAGACCCAGTACTTC. Translation: CASSLGTSGRGETQYF. This rearrangement joins TRBV5-1 to TRBJ2-5, with 11 bases lining up with TRBD2. CDR1 SGHRS and CDR2 YFSETQ come from the germline V gene. V lost 0 bases to trimming and J lost 5 bases; unmatched junction nucleotides: 6. This CDR3 spans 16 amino acids.

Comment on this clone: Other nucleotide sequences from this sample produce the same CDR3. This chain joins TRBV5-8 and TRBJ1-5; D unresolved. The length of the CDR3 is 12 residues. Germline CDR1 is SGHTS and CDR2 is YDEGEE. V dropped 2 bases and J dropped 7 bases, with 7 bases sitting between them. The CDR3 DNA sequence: TGTGCCAGCAGCTTATTGGGACAGCCCCAGCATTTT. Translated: CASSLLGQPQHF.

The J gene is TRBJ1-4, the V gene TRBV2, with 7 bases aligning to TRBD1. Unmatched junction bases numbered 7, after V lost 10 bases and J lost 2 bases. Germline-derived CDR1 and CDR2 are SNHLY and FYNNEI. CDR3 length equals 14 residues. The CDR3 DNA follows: TGTGCCACCACAGGGGACAGCACTAATGAAAAACTGTTTTTT. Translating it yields CATTGDSTNEKLFF.

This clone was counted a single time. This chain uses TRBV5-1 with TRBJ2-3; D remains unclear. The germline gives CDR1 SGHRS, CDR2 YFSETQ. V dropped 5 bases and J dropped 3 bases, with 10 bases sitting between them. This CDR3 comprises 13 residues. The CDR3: CASSSPFTDTQYF. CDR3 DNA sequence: TGCGCCAGCAGTTCCCCTTTTACAGATACGCAGTATTTT.

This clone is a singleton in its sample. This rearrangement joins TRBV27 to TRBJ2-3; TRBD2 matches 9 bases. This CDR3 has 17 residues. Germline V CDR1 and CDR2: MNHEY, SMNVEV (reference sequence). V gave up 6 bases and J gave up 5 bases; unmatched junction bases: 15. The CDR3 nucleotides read TGTGCCAGCAGCCGCCTCCTCAGCGGGAGGCGGGAAGATACGCAGTATTTT. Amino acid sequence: CASSRLLSGRREDTQYF.

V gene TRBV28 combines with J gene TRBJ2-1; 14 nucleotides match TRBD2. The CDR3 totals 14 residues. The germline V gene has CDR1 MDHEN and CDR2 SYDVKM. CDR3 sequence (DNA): TGTGCTCACAGGACTAGCGGGAGGTTTAATGAGCAGTTCTTC. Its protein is CAHRTSGRFNEQFF. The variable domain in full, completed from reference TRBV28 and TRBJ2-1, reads DVKVTQSSRYLVKRTGEKVFLECVQDMDHENMFWYRQDPGLGLRLIYFSYDVKMKEKGDIPEGYSVSREKKERFSLILESASTNQTSMYLCAHRTSGRFNEQFFGPGTRLTVL.

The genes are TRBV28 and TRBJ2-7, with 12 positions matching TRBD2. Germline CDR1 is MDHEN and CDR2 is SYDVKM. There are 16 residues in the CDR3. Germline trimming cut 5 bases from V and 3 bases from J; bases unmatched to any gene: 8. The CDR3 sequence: CASSRLAGGLDYEQYF. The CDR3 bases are TGTGCCAGCAGTAGGCTAGCGGGAGGGCTGGACTACGAGCAGTACTTC.

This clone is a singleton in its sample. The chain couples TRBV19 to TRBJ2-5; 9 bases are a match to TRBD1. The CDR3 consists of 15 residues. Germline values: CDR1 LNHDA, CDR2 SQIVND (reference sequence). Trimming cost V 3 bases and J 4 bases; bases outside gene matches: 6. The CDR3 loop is CASSMNRGPVETQYF. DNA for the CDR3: TGTGCCAGTAGTATGAACAGGGGGCCGGTAGAGACCCAGTACTTC.

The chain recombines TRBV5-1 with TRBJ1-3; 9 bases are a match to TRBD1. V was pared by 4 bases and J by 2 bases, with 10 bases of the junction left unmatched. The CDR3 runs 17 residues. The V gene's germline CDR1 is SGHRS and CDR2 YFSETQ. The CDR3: CASSTRTGDSTGNTIYF. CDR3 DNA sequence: TGCGCCAGCAGCACGAGGACAGGGGATTCAACTGGAAACACCATATATTTT.

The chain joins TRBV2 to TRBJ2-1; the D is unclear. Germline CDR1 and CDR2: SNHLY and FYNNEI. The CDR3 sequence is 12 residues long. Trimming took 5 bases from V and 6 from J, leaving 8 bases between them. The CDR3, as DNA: TGTGCCAGCAGTCCACGGATCAATGAGCAGTTCTTC. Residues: CASSPRINEQFF.

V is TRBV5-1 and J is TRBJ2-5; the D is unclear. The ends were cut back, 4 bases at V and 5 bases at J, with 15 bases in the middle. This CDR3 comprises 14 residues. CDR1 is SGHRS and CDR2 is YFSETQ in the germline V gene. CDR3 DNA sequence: TGCGCCAGCAGCACCCGACCCGGTGGGGAGACCCAGTACTTC. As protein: CASSTRPGGETQYF.

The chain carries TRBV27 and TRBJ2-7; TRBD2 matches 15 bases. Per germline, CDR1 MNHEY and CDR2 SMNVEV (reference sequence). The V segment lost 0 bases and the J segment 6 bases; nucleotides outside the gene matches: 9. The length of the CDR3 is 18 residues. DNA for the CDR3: TGTGCCAGCAGTTTATCCCGGACTAGCGGGAGGGTTCTCTCCGAGCAGTACTTC. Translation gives CASSLSRTSGRVLSEQYF.

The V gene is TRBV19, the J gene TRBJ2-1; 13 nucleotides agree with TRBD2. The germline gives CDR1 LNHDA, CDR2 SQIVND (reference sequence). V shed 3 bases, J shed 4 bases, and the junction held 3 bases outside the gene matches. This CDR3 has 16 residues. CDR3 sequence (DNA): TGTGCCAGTAGTATTCCGGGACTAGCGGGATACAATGAGCAGTTCTTC. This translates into CASSIPGLAGYNEQFF.

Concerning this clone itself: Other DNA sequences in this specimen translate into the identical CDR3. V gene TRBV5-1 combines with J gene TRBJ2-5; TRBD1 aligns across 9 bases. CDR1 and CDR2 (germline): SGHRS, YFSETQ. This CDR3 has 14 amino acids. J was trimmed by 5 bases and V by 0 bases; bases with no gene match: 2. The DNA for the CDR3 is TGCGCCAGCAGCTTGGGGACAGGGGAGGAGACCCAGTACTTC. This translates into CASSLGTGEETQYF.

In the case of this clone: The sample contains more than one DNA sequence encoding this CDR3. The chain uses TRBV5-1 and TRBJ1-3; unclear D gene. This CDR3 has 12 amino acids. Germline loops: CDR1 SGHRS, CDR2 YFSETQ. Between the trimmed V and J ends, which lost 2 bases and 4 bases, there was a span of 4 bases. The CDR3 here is CASSLGGNTIYF. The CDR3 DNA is TGCGCCAGCAGCTTAGGGGGAAACACCATATATTTT.

The CDR3 spells CASSIVAGRDTQYF. The CDR3 DNA sequence: TGTGCCAGTAGTATAGTTGCAGGGAGAGATACGCAGTATTTT. The gene calls are TRBV19 and TRBJ2-3, with D perhaps being TRBD1 or TRBD2 (5 bases each). Trimming removed 1 base at V and 5 bases at J, with 10 bases between. The CDR3 covers 14 residues. Germline V lookup: CDR1 LNHDA, CDR2 SQIVND (reference sequence).

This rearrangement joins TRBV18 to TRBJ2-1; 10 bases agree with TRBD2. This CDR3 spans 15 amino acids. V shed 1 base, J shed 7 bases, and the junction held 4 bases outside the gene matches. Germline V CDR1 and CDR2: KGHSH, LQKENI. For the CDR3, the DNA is TGTGCCAGCTCACCACAGCGGGAGGGCCCTAATGAGCAGTTCTTC. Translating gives CASSPQREGPNEQFF.

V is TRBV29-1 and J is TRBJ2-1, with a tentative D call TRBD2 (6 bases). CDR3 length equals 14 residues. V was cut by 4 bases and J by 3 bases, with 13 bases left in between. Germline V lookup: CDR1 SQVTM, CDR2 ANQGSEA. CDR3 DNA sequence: TGCAGCGTTGGGGGCGGGGTAATCTACAATGAGCAGTTCTTC. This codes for CSVGGGVIYNEQFF.

CDR3 bases: TGTGCCAGCAGCTTAACAGCTTTGAACACTGAAGCTTTCTTT. Protein: CASSLTALNTEAFF. The chain uses TRBV5-4 and TRBJ1-1; D remains ambiguous. From germline, CDR1 is SGHNT and CDR2 YYREEE (reference sequence). V lost 2 bases to trimming and J lost 0 bases, with 8 bases between them. This CDR3 is 14 amino acids long. The full variable domain, rest sourced from reference TRBV5-4 and TRBJ1-1, is ETGVTQSPTHLIKTRGQQVTLRCSSQSGHNTVSWYQQALGQGPQFIFQYYREEENGRGNFPPRFSGLQFPNYSSELNVNALELDDSALYLCASSLTALNTEAFFGQGTRLTVV.